These 21 T cell receptor beta chains were all obtained from the same sample, sequenced in a study of neurological immune-mediated disorders. Each CDR3 protein is one row after TCRdb ran MiXCR on the 5' RACE reads. There are tens of thousands of distinct CDR3 sequences in the sample; 4.5% occur only once, and around 7% lies in the top ten. The sample taken for sequencing was PBMCs. These TCRs come from a man aged 25 to 40 with multiple sclerosis.

This clonotype was found many times. This chain links TRBV7-9 with TRBJ1-1, with D possibly matching TRBD1 (6 bases). Trimming left V 1 base short and J 5 bases short, with 20 bases between. This CDR3 contains 17 residues. Per the germline V gene, CDR1 is SEHNR and CDR2 is FQNEAQ (reference sequence). The CDR3 DNA is TGTGCCAGCAGCTTAGACATTGATTGGCTTCAGGGGACTGAAGCTTTCTTT. Its translation: CASSLDIDWLQGTEAFF.

At least ten counts were recorded for this clonotype. This chain's CDR3 is CASSLGTVLYNEQFF. CDR3 nucleotide sequence: TGCGCCAGCAGCTTGGGGACAGTCCTCTACAATGAGCAGTTCTTC. V gene TRBV5-1 combines with J gene TRBJ2-1, with TRBD1 as a possible D gene (6 bases). Germline V lookup: CDR1 SGHRS, CDR2 YFSETQ. The CDR3 sequence is 15 residues long. With 0 bases removed from V and 3 bases from J, the gap between germline ends came to 10 bases.

This clonotype was seen repeatedly, ten times or more. V and J are TRBV5-1 and TRBJ2-1, with a possible D match to TRBD1 (5 bases). Trimming removed 5 bases at V and 3 bases at J, with 9 bases between. Germline CDR1 reads SGHRS; CDR2 reads YFSETQ. This CDR3 has 13 residues. CDR3 DNA sequence: TGCGCCAGCAGGCTCGACAGCTACAATGAGCAGTTCTTC. Its translation is CASRLDSYNEQFF. Drawing the rest from reference TRBV5-1 and TRBJ2-1, the complete variable domain is KAGVTQTPRYLIKTRGQQVTLSCSPISGHRSVSWYQQTPGQGLQFLFEYFSETQRNKGNFPGRFSGRQFSNSRSEMNVSTLELGDSALYLCASRLDSYNEQFFGPGTRLTVL.

Ten or more counts support this clonotype. This chain links TRBV7-2 with TRBJ1-1, with D perhaps matching TRBD1 (5 bases). Germline assignment: CDR1 SGHTA and CDR2 FQGNSA. This CDR3 contains 14 residues. V was cut by 6 bases and J by 6 bases, with 17 bases left in between. CDR3 sequence: CASSFTGSSAEAFF. CDR3 sequence (DNA): TGTGCCAGCAGTTTCACAGGTTCTAGCGCTGAAGCTTTCTTT.

The sample holds many counts of this clonotype. The chain uses TRBV5-1 and TRBJ1-1, with a possible D match to TRBD1 (5 bases). Per germline, CDR1 SGHRS and CDR2 YFSETQ. The CDR3 extends over 15 amino acids. Trimming shortened V by 6 bases and J by 2 bases, and 17 bases separated the two germline ends. CDR3 bases: TGCGCCAGCACCAAGGGGCAGACAATAAACACTGAAGCTTTCTTT. Protein: CASTKGQTINTEAFF.

The CDR3 DNA reads as TGTGCCAGCGGACAGGGGGAACCCGTTACGCATTTT. Encoded protein: CASGQGEPVTHF. The rearrangement uses TRBV25-1 and TRBJ1-5; 10 bases map to TRBD1. J lost 15 bases, V lost 8 bases, and 10 bases had no gene match. Germline CDR1 and CDR2: MGHDK and SYGVNS. This CDR3 spans 12 amino acids. Combining the CDR3 with reference TRBV25-1 and TRBJ1-5 gives the whole variable domain EADIYQTPRYLVIGTGKKITLECSQTMGHDKMYWYQQDPGMELHLIHYSYGVNSTEKGDLSSESTVSRIRTEHFPLTLESARPSHTSQYLCASGQGEPVTHFGDGTRLSIL.

This clonotype was counted at least ten times. The V gene is TRBV20-1, the J gene TRBJ1-1; D perhaps matches TRBD1 (5 bases). Germline V gives CDR1 DFQATT, CDR2 SNEGSKA (reference sequence). The V and J ends lost 5 bases and 6 bases respectively, with 19 bases between them. The CDR3 is made up of 14 amino acids. CDR3 in amino acids: CSARVWGLTPEAFF. Here the CDR3 DNA reads TGCAGTGCTCGCGTGTGGGGCCTGACTCCTGAAGCTTTCTTT.

At least ten counts were recorded for this clonotype. The chain recombines TRBV5-6 with TRBJ2-1; D is unclear. This CDR3 spans 13 amino acids. Per the germline V gene, CDR1 is SGHDT and CDR2 is YYEEEE. The germline V and J ends were trimmed by 1 base and 9 bases, with 11 bases remaining between them. The DNA for the CDR3 is TGTGCCAGCAGCTTGTTTGGGATAAGTGAGCAGTTCTTC. Translating it yields CASSLFGISEQFF.

Ten or more counts support this clonotype. This chain links TRBV7-3 with TRBJ2-2; D gene unclear. The CDR3 has 14 residues. V shed 3 bases and J shed 5 bases, with 10 bases lying between them. CDR1 and CDR2 from the germline V gene are SGHTA and FQGTGA. The CDR3 DNA reads as TGTGCCAGCAGCTTTGGCACCATAACCGGGGAGCTGTTTTTT. As protein: CASSFGTITGELFF.

The rearrangement joins TRBV11-2 to TRBJ2-2; weak D call: TRBD1 (5 bases). This CDR3 contains 15 residues. Germline CDR1 reads SGHAT; CDR2 reads FQNNGV. The V end lost 1 base, the J end lost 4 bases, and 10 bases lay between the germline ends. As DNA, the CDR3 is TGTGCCAGCAGCTTAGGGGGCATACCCACCGGGGAGCTGTTTTTT. Protein sequence: CASSLGGIPTGELFF.

Only a few counts were recorded for this clonotype. This rearrangement joins TRBV7-8 to TRBJ1-1; D call uncertain. V shed 1 base and J shed 2 bases, with 20 bases lying between them. Germline V gene data show CDR1 as SGHVS and CDR2 as FQNEAQ. The CDR3 runs to 18 residues. CDR3 DNA: TGTGCCAGCAGCTTAGTTAGGGTTGGGTGGGCTGCAAACACTGAAGCTTTCTTT. Translated: CASSLVRVGWAANTEAFF.

Many counts were recorded for this clonotype. The rearrangement links TRBV6-5 to TRBJ2-5, with 8 bases identical to TRBD1. Germline CDR1 and CDR2: MNHEY and SVGAGI. J gave up 2 bases and V 5 bases, and 4 bases lay outside the gene matches. The CDR3 is 14 residues long. The CDR3 nucleotides are TGTGCCAGCAGTAGGACAGGGCTTCAAGAGACCCAGTACTTC. Translated: CASSRTGLQETQYF.

The chain combines TRBV29-1 with TRBJ2-7; the D call may be TRBD1 or TRBD2 (5 bases each). V lost 0 bases to trimming and J lost 3 bases, with 12 bases between them. Germline V gene sequence: CDR1 SQVTM, CDR2 ANQGSEA. The CDR3 runs to 14 residues. The CDR3, as DNA: TGCAGCGTTGAAGATTGTCCAGGGAGCTACGAGCAGTACGTC. It specifies CSVEDCPGSYEQYV.

This clonotype was seen only a few times. V is TRBV18 and J is TRBJ1-5, with D uncertain. This CDR3 is 16 amino acids long. V was clipped by 2 bases and J by 3 bases, with 14 bases between them. Germline CDR1 KGHSH, CDR2 LQKENI. The CDR3, as DNA: TGTGCCAGCTCACCAGGTTGGTCGCAGCCCAATCAGCCCCAGCATTTT. Encoded protein: CASSPGWSQPNQPQHF.

This clonotype was counted at least ten times. The V call is TRBV4-1, the J call TRBJ1-2; D is perhaps TRBD1 (6 bases). Germline V lookup: CDR1 MGHRA, CDR2 YSYEKL. The CDR3 loop spans 15 amino acids. Trimming took 1 base from V and 8 from J, leaving 17 bases between them. This chain's CDR3 is CASSQVQGLRDGYTF. CDR3 DNA sequence: TGCGCCAGCAGCCAAGTACAGGGATTAAGAGACGGCTACACCTTC.

This clonotype was found many times. The CDR3 protein is CASSPDYESWYF. Here the CDR3 DNA reads TGCGCCAGCAGCCCCGACTACGAATCTTGGTATTTT. The chain has TRBV5-1 and TRBJ2-3; D perhaps matches TRBD2 (5 bases). This CDR3 has 12 residues. V was cut by 4 bases and J by 14 bases, with 17 bases left in between. Germline-derived CDR1 and CDR2 are SGHRS and YFSETQ.

This clonotype was counted many times. The gene calls are TRBV12-3 or TRBV12-4 and TRBJ1-1; TRBD1 agrees at 7 bases. The CDR3 contains 14 residues. V gave up 6 bases and J gave up 2 bases; unmatched junction bases: 6. CDR3 DNA sequence: TGTGCCAGCAGCGAGAACAGGGGCAACACTGAAGCTTTCTTT. Its translation: CASSENRGNTEAFF.

This clonotype was observed at least ten times. This sequence joins TRBV7-8 and TRBJ1-1; D may be TRBD1 (5 bases). The CDR3 sequence is 15 residues long. Trimming shortened V by 5 bases and J by 0 bases, and 13 bases separated the two germline ends. Germline V gives CDR1 SGHVS, CDR2 FQNEAQ. The CDR3 DNA reads TGTGCCAGCAGCCCCCGACAGCATATGAACACTGAAGCTTTCTTT. Translation: CASSPRQHMNTEAFF.

Ten or more counts support this clonotype. The chain has TRBV3-1 and TRBJ2-2; 7 nucleotides match TRBD2. V lost 6 bases and J lost 2; bases outside the gene matches: 3. CDR3 length equals 14 residues. Germline-derived CDR1 and CDR2 are LGHDT and YNNKEL (reference sequence). CDR3 bases: TGTGCCAGCAGGCGCGGGGGAAACACCGGGGAGCTGTTTTTT. Amino acid sequence: CASRRGGNTGELFF.

The sample holds a few counts of this clonotype. The germline gene is not matched at one end of the junction; a read error may be the cause. The chain has TRBV10-3 and TRBJ1-5; D unresolved. The CDR3 contains 14 residues. Germline V lookup: CDR1 ENHRY, CDR2 SYGVKD. The CDR3 loop reads CAISESYSNQPQNF. As DNA, the CDR3 is TGTGCCATCAGTGAGTCCTATAGCAATCAGCCCCAGAATTTT.

This clonotype was counted at least ten times. This may be a read error: a much more frequent sequence differs by one nucleotide. The chain carries TRBV20-1 and TRBJ1-1, with 7 positions matching TRBD1. This CDR3 is 16 amino acids long. Per germline, CDR1 DFQATT and CDR2 SNEGSKA (reference sequence). J gave up 2 bases and V 5 bases, and 14 bases lay outside the gene matches. The CDR3 DNA follows: TGCAGTGCTGGCCGGGACAGCCGAAAGGGCAACACTGAAGCTTTCTTT. Translating it yields CSAGRDSRKGNTEAFF.